The rows below give T cell receptor beta chains drawn from one sample of a study of cytomegalovirus exposure and HLA in healthy donors. Clones were read by immunoSEQ multiplex PCR, and TCRdb kept only the in-frame ones, dropping some. The sample lists 100,000 to 150,000 clones; roughly 80% were seen once. Source material: PBMCs. The receptors were sampled from a girl aged 2 to 9 in good health and CMV-seronegative. CDR3s include the opening cysteine and the closing phenylalanine or tryptophan. Each record gives: D gene, V gene, clone size, J gene, CDR3 protein, CDR3 DNA. A D gene is named only where the DNA matches it firmly. Only some rows state a clone size, as once, few, many or a class for expanded clones.

D gene: NA
V gene: TRBV27
clone size: NA
J gene: TRBJ2-4
CDR3 protein: CASSLGTPNIQYF
CDR3 DNA: TGTGCCAGCAGTCTCGGGACACCTAACATTCAGTACTTC

D gene: NA
V gene: TRBV5-5
clone size: NA
J gene: TRBJ1-1
CDR3 protein: CASSPRGQYTEAFF
CDR3 DNA: TGTGCCAGCAGCCCGCGAGGCCAGTACACTGAAGCTTTCTTT

D gene: NA
V gene: TRBV4-1
clone size: NA
J gene: TRBJ1-6
CDR3 protein: CASSQGVGSYNSPLHF
CDR3 DNA: TGCGCCAGCAGCCAAGGGGTCGGGTCCTATAATTCACCCCTCCACTTT

D gene: TRBD2
V gene: TRBV7-8
clone size: NA
J gene: TRBJ2-7
CDR3 protein: CASSYATSGSYEQYF
CDR3 DNA: TGTGCCAGCAGCTACGCGACTAGCGGATCCTACGAGCAGTACTTC

D gene: TRBD2
V gene: TRBV23-1
clone size: NA
J gene: TRBJ2-2
CDR3 protein: CASGRRAGDRGTGELFF
CDR3 DNA: TGCGCCAGTGGGCGAAGAGCGGGGGATAGAGGCACCGGGGAGCTGTTTTTT

D gene: NA
V gene: TRBV9
clone size: NA
J gene: TRBJ1-2
CDR3 protein: CASSVADRTYGYTF
CDR3 DNA: TGTGCCAGCAGCGTAGCCGACAGGACTTATGGCTACACCTTC

D gene: NA
V gene: TRBV27
clone size: NA
J gene: TRBJ1-4
CDR3 protein: CASSHLQGQDEKLFF
CDR3 DNA: TGTGCCAGCAGTCACCTACAGGGTCAGGATGAAAAACTGTTTTTT

D gene: NA
V gene: TRBV2
clone size: NA
J gene: TRBJ1-2
CDR3 protein: CASSPTPGAGGYTF
CDR3 DNA: TGTGCCAGCAGTCCAACCCCGGGAGCAGGGGGCTACACCTTC

D gene: TRBD2
V gene: TRBV27
clone size: NA
J gene: TRBJ2-7
CDR3 protein: CASSFAGAYEQYF
CDR3 DNA: TGTGCCAGCAGTTTTGCGGGGGCCTACGAGCAGTACTTC

D gene: NA
V gene: TRBV7-8
clone size: NA
J gene: TRBJ2-3
CDR3 protein: CASSPTGDTQYF
CDR3 DNA: TGTGCCAGCAGCCCCACAGGGGATACGCAGTATTTT

D gene: TRBD1
V gene: TRBV19
clone size: NA
J gene: TRBJ1-1
CDR3 protein: CASSIGGTGKSEAFF
CDR3 DNA: TGTGCCAGTAGTATCGGAGGGACAGGGAAATCTGAAGCTTTCTTT

D gene: NA
V gene: TRBV27
clone size: few
J gene: TRBJ1-1
CDR3 protein: CASSLQTGLSEAFF
CDR3 DNA: TGTGCCAGCAGTTTGCAGACAGGACTTTCTGAAGCTTTCTTT

D gene: TRBD2
V gene: TRBV7-3
clone size: NA
J gene: TRBJ2-2
CDR3 protein: CASSLGLAGGTGELFF
CDR3 DNA: TGTGCCAGCAGCTTGGGACTAGCGGGAGGCACCGGGGAGCTGTTTTTT

D gene: TRBD1
V gene: TRBV5-1
clone size: few
J gene: TRBJ1-4
CDR3 protein: CASSFQGATNEKLFF
CDR3 DNA: TGCGCCAGCAGCTTCCAGGGGGCAACTAATGAAAAACTGTTTTTT

D gene: NA
V gene: TRBV25-1
clone size: once
J gene: TRBJ2-7
CDR3 protein: CASTGPAGDSDAYEQYF
CDR3 DNA: TGTGCCAGCACAGGCCCCGCAGGCGATTCCGATGCCTACGAGCAGTACTTC

D gene: TRBD1
V gene: TRBV2
clone size: NA
J gene: TRBJ1-1
CDR3 protein: CASSPTTGDTEAFF
CDR3 DNA: TGTGCCAGCAGTCCCACCACAGGGGACACTGAAGCTTTCTTT

D gene: NA
V gene: TRBV5-6
clone size: few
J gene: TRBJ2-7
CDR3 protein: CASSLSVSEQYF
CDR3 DNA: TGTGCCAGCAGCCTTTCCGTTAGCGAGCAGTACTTC

D gene: TRBD1
V gene: TRBV2
clone size: NA
J gene: TRBJ2-7
CDR3 protein: CASTAQGARYEQYF
CDR3 DNA: TGTGCCAGCACGGCTCAGGGGGCAAGGTACGAGCAGTACTTC

D gene: NA
V gene: TRBV27
clone size: NA
J gene: TRBJ1-1
CDR3 protein: CASSSAPGSGYTEAFF
CDR3 DNA: TGTGCCAGCAGTTCCGCCCCCGGGTCAGGGTACACTGAAGCTTTCTTT

D gene: TRBD2
V gene: TRBV11-2
clone size: NA
J gene: TRBJ2-3
CDR3 protein: CASSRTGTSFPYTQYF
CDR3 DNA: TGTGCCAGCAGCCGGACCGGGACTAGCTTCCCTTATACGCAGTATTTT

D gene: TRBD2
V gene: TRBV28
clone size: NA
J gene: TRBJ2-3
CDR3 protein: CASSLIGGSVTDTQYF
CDR3 DNA: TGTGCCAGCAGTTTGATCGGCGGGAGTGTAACAGATACGCAGTATTTT

D gene: NA
V gene: TRBV10-3
clone size: NA
J gene: TRBJ2-7
CDR3 protein: CAISEYNTDYEQYF
CDR3 DNA: TGTGCCATCAGTGAGTATAATACAGACTACGAGCAGTACTTC

D gene: NA
V gene: TRBV4-2
clone size: few
J gene: TRBJ2-5
CDR3 protein: CASSNDGETQYF
CDR3 DNA: TGTGCCAGCAGCAATGACGGGGAGACCCAGTACTTC

D gene: TRBD1
V gene: TRBV12-5
clone size: NA
J gene: TRBJ2-5
CDR3 protein: CASGAGTGGASGETQYF
CDR3 DNA: TGTGCTAGTGGCGCTGGGACAGGCGGCGCATCGGGGGAGACCCAGTACTTC

D gene: TRBD1
V gene: TRBV4-1
clone size: NA
J gene: TRBJ2-2
CDR3 protein: CASSPQGTGETGELFF
CDR3 DNA: TGCGCCAGCAGCCCTCAGGGGACAGGGGAAACCGGGGAGCTGTTTTTT

D gene: NA
V gene: TRBV7-2
clone size: NA
J gene: TRBJ1-4
CDR3 protein: CASSLDSATNEKLFF
CDR3 DNA: TGTGCCAGCAGCTTAGACAGTGCAACTAATGAAAAACTGTTTTTT

D gene: NA
V gene: TRBV7-9
clone size: NA
J gene: TRBJ2-3
CDR3 protein: CASSLRTDTQYF
CDR3 DNA: TGTGCCAGCAGCTTACGTACAGATACGCAGTATTTT

D gene: TRBD2
V gene: TRBV19
clone size: NA
J gene: TRBJ2-1
CDR3 protein: CASSITISVGEGNEQFF
CDR3 DNA: TGTGCCAGTAGTATAACTATTTCGGTCGGGGAGGGAAATGAGCAGTTCTTC

D gene: TRBD2
V gene: TRBV6-4
clone size: NA
J gene: TRBJ2-1
CDR3 protein: CASASGVGEQFF
CDR3 DNA: TGTGCCAGCGCTAGCGGGGTCGGTGAGCAGTTCTTC

D gene: TRBD1
V gene: TRBV11-2
clone size: NA
J gene: TRBJ1-2
CDR3 protein: CASSGLRGRGGGYTF
CDR3 DNA: TGTGCCAGCAGCGGACTGAGGGGGCGGGGAGGTGGCTACACCTTC

D gene: TRBD1
V gene: TRBV9
clone size: NA
J gene: TRBJ2-7
CDR3 protein: CASSIWTGERDEQYF
CDR3 DNA: TGTGCCAGCAGCATATGGACAGGGGAAAGGGACGAGCAGTACTTC

D gene: NA
V gene: TRBV19
clone size: NA
J gene: TRBJ2-2
CDR3 protein: CASNQGYTGELFF
CDR3 DNA: TGTGCCAGTAACCAGGGATACACCGGGGAGCTGTTTTTT

D gene: NA
V gene: TRBV7-2
clone size: NA
J gene: TRBJ1-1
CDR3 protein: CASSMIDSYEAFF
CDR3 DNA: TGTGCCAGCAGCATGATAGACAGTTATGAAGCTTTCTTT

D gene: TRBD2
V gene: TRBV7-8
clone size: NA
J gene: TRBJ2-3
CDR3 protein: CASSLVLVAGETKITQYF
CDR3 DNA: TGTGCCAGCAGCTTAGTGTTGGTAGCGGGGGAAACTAAGATAACGCAGTATTTT

D gene: NA
V gene: TRBV15
clone size: NA
J gene: TRBJ2-7
CDR3 protein: CATSFQRSSYEQYF
CDR3 DNA: TGTGCCACCAGTTTTCAGCGGAGCTCCTACGAGCAGTACTTC

D gene: NA
V gene: TRBV6-5
clone size: NA
J gene: TRBJ1-1
CDR3 protein: CAVGGRFMDTEAFF
CDR3 DNA: TGTGCCGTCGGGGGGAGATTTATGGACACTGAAGCTTTCTTT

D gene: TRBD2
V gene: TRBV7-7
clone size: few
J gene: TRBJ2-1
CDR3 protein: CASSPTSGHEQFF
CDR3 DNA: TGTGCTAGCAGTCCGACTAGCGGGCATGAGCAGTTCTTC

D gene: TRBD2
V gene: TRBV5-1
clone size: NA
J gene: TRBJ2-7
CDR3 protein: CASSQRLAGVEQYF
CDR3 DNA: TGCGCCAGCAGCCAACGACTAGCGGGAGTGGAGCAGTACTTC

D gene: TRBD1
V gene: TRBV30
clone size: few
J gene: TRBJ2-7
CDR3 protein: CAWSALDRTYEQYF
CDR3 DNA: TGTGCCTGGAGTGCCCTGGACAGGACCTACGAGCAGTACTTC

D gene: NA
V gene: TRBV28
clone size: NA
J gene: TRBJ1-4
CDR3 protein: CASSYGATNEKLFF
CDR3 DNA: TGTGCCAGCAGCTACGGAGCAACTAATGAAAAACTGTTTTTT

D gene: TRBD1
V gene: TRBV28
clone size: once
J gene: TRBJ2-7
CDR3 protein: CASSPPPDRAYEQYF
CDR3 DNA: TGTGCCAGCAGTCCGCCTCCCGACAGGGCCTACGAGCAGTACTTC

D gene: NA
V gene: TRBV7-2
clone size: NA
J gene: TRBJ2-7
CDR3 protein: CASSLPRGSEQYF
CDR3 DNA: TGTGCCAGCAGCCTACCAAGGGGATCCGAGCAGTACTTC

D gene: NA
V gene: TRBV30
clone size: NA
J gene: TRBJ1-1
CDR3 protein: CAWSPLTGGNTEAFF
CDR3 DNA: TGTGCCTGGAGTCCGCTCACAGGCGGCAACACTGAAGCTTTCTTT